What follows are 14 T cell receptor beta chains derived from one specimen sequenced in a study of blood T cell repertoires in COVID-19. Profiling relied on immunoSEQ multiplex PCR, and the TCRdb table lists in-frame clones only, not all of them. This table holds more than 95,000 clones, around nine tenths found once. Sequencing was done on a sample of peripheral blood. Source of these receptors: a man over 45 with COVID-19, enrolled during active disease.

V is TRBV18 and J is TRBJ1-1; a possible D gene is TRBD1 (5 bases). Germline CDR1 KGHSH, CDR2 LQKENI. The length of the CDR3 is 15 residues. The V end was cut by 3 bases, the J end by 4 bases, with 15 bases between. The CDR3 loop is CASSPQDGASTEAFF. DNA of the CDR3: TGTGCCAGCTCACCCCAAGATGGGGCGAGCACTGAAGCTTTCTTT.

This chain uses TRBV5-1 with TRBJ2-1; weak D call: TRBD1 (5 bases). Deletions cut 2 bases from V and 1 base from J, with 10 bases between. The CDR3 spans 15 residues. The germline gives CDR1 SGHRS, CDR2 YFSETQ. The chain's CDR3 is CASSFLRTSYNEQFF. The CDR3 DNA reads TGCGCCAGCAGCTTTTTGCGGACATCCTACAATGAGCAGTTCTTC.

The CDR3 here is CATSDLDRNYGYTF. The CDR3 coding sequence is TGTGCCACCAGTGATCTGGACAGGAACTATGGCTACACCTTC. This chain connects TRBV24-1 to TRBJ1-2; 7 nucleotides match TRBD1. Trimming at V came to 3 bases and at J to 2 bases, leaving 2 bases not matched to a gene. Germline assignment: CDR1 KGHDR and CDR2 SFDVKD. The CDR3 covers 14 residues.

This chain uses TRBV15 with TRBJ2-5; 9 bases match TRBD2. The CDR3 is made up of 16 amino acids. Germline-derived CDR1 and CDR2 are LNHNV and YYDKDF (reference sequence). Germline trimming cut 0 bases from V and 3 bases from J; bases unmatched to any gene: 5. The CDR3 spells CATSRDTGLAKETQYF. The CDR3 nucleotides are TGTGCCACCAGCAGAGATACTGGACTAGCGAAAGAGACCCAGTACTTC.

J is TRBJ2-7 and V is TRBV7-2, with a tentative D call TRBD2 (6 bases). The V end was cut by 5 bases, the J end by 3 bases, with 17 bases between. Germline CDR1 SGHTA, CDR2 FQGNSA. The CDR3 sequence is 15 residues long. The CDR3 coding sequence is TGTGCCAGCAGCGGTCGAACTAGCAACGGCTACGAGCAGTACTTC. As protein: CASSGRTSNGYEQYF.

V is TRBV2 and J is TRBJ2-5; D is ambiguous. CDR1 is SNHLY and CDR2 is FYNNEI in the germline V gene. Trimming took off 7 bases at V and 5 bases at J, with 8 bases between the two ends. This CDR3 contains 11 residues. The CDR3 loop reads CASIRIETQYF. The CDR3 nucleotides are TGTGCCAGCATCAGGATTGAGACCCAGTACTTC. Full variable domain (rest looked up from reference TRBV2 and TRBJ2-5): EPEVTQTPSHQVTQMGQEVILRCVPISNHLYFYWYRQILGQKVEFLVSFYNNEISEKSEIFDDQFSVERPDGSNFTLKIRSTKLEDSAMYFCASIRIETQYFGPGTRLLVL.

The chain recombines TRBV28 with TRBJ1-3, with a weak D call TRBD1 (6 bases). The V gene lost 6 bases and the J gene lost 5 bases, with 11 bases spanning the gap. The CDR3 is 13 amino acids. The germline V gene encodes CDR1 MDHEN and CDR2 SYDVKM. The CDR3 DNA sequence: TGTGCCAGCAGCACAGGGTTTCGAAACACCATATATTTT. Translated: CASSTGFRNTIYF. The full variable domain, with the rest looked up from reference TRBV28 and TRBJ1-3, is DVKVTQSSRYLVKRTGEKVFLECVQDMDHENMFWYRQDPGLGLRLIYFSYDVKMKEKGDIPEGYSVSREKKERFSLILESASTNQTSMYLCASSTGFRNTIYFGEGSWLTVV.

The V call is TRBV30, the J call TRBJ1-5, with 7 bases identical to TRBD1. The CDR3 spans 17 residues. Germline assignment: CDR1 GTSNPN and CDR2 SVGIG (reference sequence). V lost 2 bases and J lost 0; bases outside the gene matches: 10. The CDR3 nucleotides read TGTGCCTGGAGTCTAGGGACAGCCAAATATAGCAATCAGCCCCAGCATTTT. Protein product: CAWSLGTAKYSNQPQHF.

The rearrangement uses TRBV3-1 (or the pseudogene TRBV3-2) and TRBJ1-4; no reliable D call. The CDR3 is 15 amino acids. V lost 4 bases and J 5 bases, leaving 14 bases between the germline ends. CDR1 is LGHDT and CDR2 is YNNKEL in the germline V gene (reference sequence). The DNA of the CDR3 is TGTGCCAGCAGCCCCACGTGGTCCGAGAATGAAAAACTGTTTTTT. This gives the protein CASSPTWSENEKLFF.

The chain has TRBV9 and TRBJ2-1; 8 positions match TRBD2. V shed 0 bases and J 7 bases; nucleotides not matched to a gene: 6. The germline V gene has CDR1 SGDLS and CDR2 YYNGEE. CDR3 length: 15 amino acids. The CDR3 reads CASSVAGTRSNEQFF. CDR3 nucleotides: TGTGCCAGCAGCGTAGCAGGGACTAGGAGTAATGAGCAGTTCTTC.

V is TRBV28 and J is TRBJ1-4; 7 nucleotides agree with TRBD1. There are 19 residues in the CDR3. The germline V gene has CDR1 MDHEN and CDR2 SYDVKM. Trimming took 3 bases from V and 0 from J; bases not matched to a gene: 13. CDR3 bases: TGTGCCAGCAGTTTCTCGCGGACAGGCGACTACCCAACTAATGAAAAACTGTTTTTT. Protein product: CASSFSRTGDYPTNEKLFF.

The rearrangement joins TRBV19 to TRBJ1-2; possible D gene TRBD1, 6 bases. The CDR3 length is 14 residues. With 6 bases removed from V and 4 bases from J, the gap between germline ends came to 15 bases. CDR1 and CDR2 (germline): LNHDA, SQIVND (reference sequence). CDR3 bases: TGTGCCAGTAGCCCTCAGGGGATGGGCTATGGCTACACCTTC. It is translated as CASSPQGMGYGYTF.

The CDR3 sequence is CASSLGQGDQPQHF. CDR3 DNA: TGTGCCAGCAGCTTGGGACAGGGGGATCAGCCCCAGCATTTT. The V call is TRBV7-3, the J call TRBJ1-5, with 11 bases aligning to TRBD1. V dropped 3 bases and J dropped 5; count of bases not matched to a gene: 0. Germline CDR1 reads SGHTA; CDR2 reads FQGTGA. The CDR3 has 14 residues.

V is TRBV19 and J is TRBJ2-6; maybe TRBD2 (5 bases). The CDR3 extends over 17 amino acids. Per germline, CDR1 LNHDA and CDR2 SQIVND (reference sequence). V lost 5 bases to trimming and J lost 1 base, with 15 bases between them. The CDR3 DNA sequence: TGTGCCAGTAGTTCGAGGACTGGGAGTTCTGGGGCCAACGTCCTGACTTTC. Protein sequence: CASSSRTGSSGANVLTF.